The sample holds a few counts of the clone carrying this T cell receptor beta chain. The antigen is not known. This entry belongs to a study of T-cell memory formation after mild COVID-19. Turning to the study itself: Largely, the TCR clusters proved donor specific. Study results and caveats: Within pre-infection memory, some responding clones were found, suggesting cross-reactive memory joined. CD4+ contracting clones lay mainly in CM and EM, CD8+ ones in EMRA.

TCR alpha and TCR beta cDNA libraries carrying sample barcodes and UMIs came from 5'RACE with constant-segment primers. TCRdb re-called the 5' RACE reads through MiXCR, storing one row per CDR3 protein. The sample consists of 210,000 or so distinct CDR3 sequences, roughly 18% of them appearing once. Germline trimming cut 2 bases from V and 5 bases from J; bases unmatched to any gene: 1. Germline CDR1 MGHDK, CDR2 SYGVNS. The CDR3 runs to 14 residues. The receptor's source is an adult woman who had mild COVID-19 (a few samples of this study predate the infection). Cell type and time point are not known. Material: PBMCs or a T cell subset sorted from them (not recorded which). The rearrangement uses TRBV25-1 and TRBJ1-5; the match to TRBD1 covers 9 bases. The CDR3 DNA is TGTGCCAGCAGTGAAACAGGGGGCGATCAGCCCCAGCATTTT. It is translated as CASSETGGDQPQHF.